Following are 10 T cell receptor beta chains from one sample sequenced in a study of blood T cell repertoires in COVID-19. Clones were sequenced by immunoSEQ multiplex PCR, and TCRdb holds only the in-frame ones, with some missing. This table holds fewer than 200,000 clones, more than 80% found once. The specimen was peripheral blood. These receptors originate from a woman aged 40 to 55 with COVID-19, enrolled during active disease.

Only one count was recorded for this clone. The same CDR3 arises from other DNA sequences in this sample as well. CDR3 nucleotide sequence: TGTGCCAGCAGTTACTACGGGGGGGCTGAAGCTTTCTTT. Encoded protein: CASSYYGGAEAFF. The chain couples TRBV6-5 to TRBJ1-1; a weak D match, TRBD1 (5 bases). V was shortened by 1 base and J by 6 bases, with 9 bases between the two germline ends. CDR1 MNHEY and CDR2 SVGAGI come from the germline V gene. The CDR3 spans 13 residues.

The genes are TRBV19 and TRBJ1-2, with TRBD1 matching 7 bases. The CDR3 extends over 12 amino acids. J gave up 4 bases and V 7 bases, and 3 bases lay outside the gene matches. Looked up from germline, CDR1 is LNHDA and CDR2 is SQIVND (reference sequence). The CDR3 reads CASIHRGYGYTF. The CDR3, as DNA: TGTGCCAGTATCCACAGGGGCTATGGCTACACCTTC.

This clone was picked up a small number of times. The chain is built from TRBV28 and TRBJ1-5, with TRBD1 as a possible D gene (5 bases). CDR1 is MDHEN, CDR2 SYDVKM, per germline. CDR3 size: 15 residues. Between the trimmed V and J ends, which lost 6 bases and 0 bases, there was a span of 12 bases. CDR3 DNA sequence: TGTGCCAGCAGGGATTACAGGTATAGCAATCAGCCCCAGCATTTT. Translating it yields CASRDYRYSNQPQHF.

The genes are TRBV4-2 and TRBJ2-7, with TRBD2 as a possible D gene (6 bases). Germline-derived CDR1 and CDR2 are LGHNA and YNFKEQ. The CDR3 sequence is 17 residues long. V was clipped by 2 bases and J by 5 bases, with 22 bases between them. CDR3 in amino acids: CASSQQSIRRGIDEQYV. In DNA form, the CDR3 reads TGTGCCAGCAGCCAACAATCCATCAGACGCGGGATTGACGAGCAGTACGTC.

This chain joins TRBV18 and TRBJ1-2, with TRBD1 matching over 10 bases. The J segment lost 7 bases and the V segment lost 4 bases, leaving 9 bases of the junction unmatched. The length of the CDR3 is 15 residues. CDR1 and CDR2 from the germline V gene are KGHSH and LQKENI. The CDR3 DNA reads TGTGCCAGCTCACGGACCGGGACAGGGGAAGCTGGCTACACCTTC. Translating gives CASSRTGTGEAGYTF. Using reference TRBV18 and TRBJ1-2 for the parts outside the CDR3, the full variable domain is NAGVMQNPRHLVRRRGQEARLRCSPMKGHSHVYWYRQLPEEGLKFMVYLQKENIIDESGMPKERFSAEFPKEGPSILRIQQVVRGDSAAYFCASSRTGTGEAGYTFGSGTRLTVV.

This chain joins TRBV4-1 and TRBJ2-7; 9 nucleotides agree with TRBD2. The CDR3 covers 16 residues. Losses at the gene ends were 0 bases for V and 3 bases for J; bases not matched to a gene: 6. Germline CDR1 reads MGHRA; CDR2 reads YSYEKL. The CDR3 DNA reads as TGCGCCAGCAGCCAAGAGGCGCTAGCGGGAAACTACGAGCAGTACTTC. It encodes CASSQEALAGNYEQYF.

V is TRBV7-6 and J is TRBJ1-1; D might be TRBD1 (5 bases). The CDR3 length is 14 residues. Germline CDR1 reads SGHVS; CDR2 reads FNYEAQ. Trimming took off 1 base at V and 7 bases at J, with 13 bases between the two ends. This CDR3 is CASSLGGPANEAFF. The DNA of the CDR3 is TGTGCCAGCAGCTTAGGGGGCCCCGCAAATGAAGCTTTCTTT.

There are a few counts of this clone. The gene calls are TRBV5-4 and TRBJ1-1, with D tentatively TRBD1 (5 bases). CDR1 and CDR2 from the germline V gene are SGHNT and YYREEE (reference sequence). This CDR3 spans 15 amino acids. Trimming removed 7 bases from V and 2 bases from J, with 18 bases in between. CDR3 sequence reads: CASESRAGLNTEAFF. The DNA for the CDR3 is TGTGCCAGCGAATCTCGGGCAGGGCTTAACACTGAAGCTTTCTTT.

The chain uses TRBV28 and TRBJ2-7; a possible D gene is TRBD2 (7 bases). This CDR3 contains 15 residues. Between the trimmed V and J ends, which lost 8 bases and 0 bases, there was a span of 17 bases. Germline CDR1 MDHEN, CDR2 SYDVKM. The CDR3 loop reads CASQKGGISSYEQYF. CDR3 DNA sequence: TGTGCCAGCCAGAAGGGGGGGATCAGCTCCTACGAGCAGTACTTC.

This chain links TRBV30 with TRBJ1-1; D perhaps matches TRBD1 (5 bases). Trimming removed 0 bases from V and 0 bases from J, with 8 bases in between. Germline CDR1 GTSNPN, CDR2 SVGIG (reference sequence). The CDR3 is 14 amino acids. The DNA for the CDR3 is TGTGCCTGGAGTGTAAGGGGCGTGAACACTGAAGCTTTCTTT. This gives the protein CAWSVRGVNTEAFF.